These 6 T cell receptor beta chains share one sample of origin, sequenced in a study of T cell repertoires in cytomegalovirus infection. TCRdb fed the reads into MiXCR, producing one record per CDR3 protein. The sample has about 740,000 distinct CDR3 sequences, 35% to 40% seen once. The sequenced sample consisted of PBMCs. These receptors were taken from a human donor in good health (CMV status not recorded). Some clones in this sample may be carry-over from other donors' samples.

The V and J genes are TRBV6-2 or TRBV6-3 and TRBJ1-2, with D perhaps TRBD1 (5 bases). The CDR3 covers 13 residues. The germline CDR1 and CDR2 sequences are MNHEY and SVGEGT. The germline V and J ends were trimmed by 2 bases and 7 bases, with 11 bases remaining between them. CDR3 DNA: TGTGCCAGCAGTTACGGTGTCGGGGGTGGCTACACCTTC. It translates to CASSYGVGGGYTF.

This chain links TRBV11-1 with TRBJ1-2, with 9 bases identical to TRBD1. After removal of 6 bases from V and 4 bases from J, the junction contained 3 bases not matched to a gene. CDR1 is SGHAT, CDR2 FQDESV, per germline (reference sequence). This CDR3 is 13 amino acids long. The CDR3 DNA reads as TGTGCCAGCAGTAAGGACAGGGGCTATGGCTACACCTTC. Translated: CASSKDRGYGYTF.

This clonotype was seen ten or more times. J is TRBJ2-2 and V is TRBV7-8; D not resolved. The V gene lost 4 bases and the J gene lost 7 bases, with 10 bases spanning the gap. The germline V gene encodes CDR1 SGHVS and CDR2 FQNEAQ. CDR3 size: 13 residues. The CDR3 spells CASSSTPGGELFF. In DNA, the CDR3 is TGTGCCAGCAGCTCGACTCCGGGCGGGGAGCTGTTTTTT.

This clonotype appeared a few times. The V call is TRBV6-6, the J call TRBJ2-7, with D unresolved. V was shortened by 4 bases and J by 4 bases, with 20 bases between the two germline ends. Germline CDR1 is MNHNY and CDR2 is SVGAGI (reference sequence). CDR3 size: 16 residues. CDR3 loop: CASSSGSKVPSYEQYF. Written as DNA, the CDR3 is TGTGCCAGCAGTTCCGGATCTAAAGTCCCGTCGTACGAGCAGTACTTC.

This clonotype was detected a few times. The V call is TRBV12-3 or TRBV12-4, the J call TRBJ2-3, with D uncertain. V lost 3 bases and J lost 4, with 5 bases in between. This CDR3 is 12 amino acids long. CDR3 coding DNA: TGTGCCAGCAGTTTTGGGTCAGATACGCAGTATTTT. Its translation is CASSFGSDTQYF.

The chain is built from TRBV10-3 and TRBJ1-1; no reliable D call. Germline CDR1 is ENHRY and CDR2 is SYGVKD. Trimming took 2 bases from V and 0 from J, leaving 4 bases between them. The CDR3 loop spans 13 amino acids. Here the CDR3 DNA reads TGTGCCATCAGTGAGAGATTGAACACTGAAGCTTTCTTT. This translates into CAISERLNTEAFF.